This T cell receptor beta chain came from a study of T cell repertoires in cytomegalovirus infection (dated by TCRdb to the late 2010s). Study-level background: Donor HLA type was relevant to the analysis, as public TCR beta signatures indicated carriage of CMV infection together with the matching HLA type.

V ends up 5 bases short and J 6 bases short, with an unmatched junction base count of 10. Reading from cysteine to phenylalanine, the CDR3 counts 15 amino acids. Solely the CDR3 DNA is kept, with 45 bases framed from the first base. The germline V gene (reference sequence) yields LNHDA for CDR1 and SQIVND for CDR2. This clonotype came up a few times. Its binding antigen is unknown. Base qualities are not recorded, but no much larger clone differs from it by a single base. This sample was sequenced with an Illumina HiSeq 1500. The public reads were quality trimmed at Q25 with fastp and then assembled into clones with MiXCR by TCRdb, keeping productive beta chains. Rows with a matching CDR3 protein are joined into one entry that keeps the most common DNA and genes. This sample gives 150,000 to 200,000 distinct CDR3 sequences in total; approximately 19% of them show up just once. Around 3.1% of the sample belongs to the ten largest clones.

Findings and caveats that apply to the study as a whole: Carriers of CMV infection plus the relevant HLA type were discriminated by the cumulative frequency of public TCR beta family members in the study cohort and in an independent roughly 380-donor cohort. The ex vivo response was dominated by HLA-C-restricted CMV-specific TCR beta clonotypes, and the single most frequent clonotype in two of eight donors was supplied by these HLA-C-restricted clonotypes.

The receptor was isolated from a human donor in good health (CMV status not recorded). Some clones in this sample may be carry-over from other donors' samples. The chain is made from TRBV19 and TRBJ1-5, and 7 junctional nucleotides match TRBD1. What was sequenced was PBMCs. The nucleotide sequence reads TGTGCCAGTAGTTTTTTCGACAGGGATGTTCAGCCCCAGCATTTT. Its product reads: CASSFFDRDVQPQHF.